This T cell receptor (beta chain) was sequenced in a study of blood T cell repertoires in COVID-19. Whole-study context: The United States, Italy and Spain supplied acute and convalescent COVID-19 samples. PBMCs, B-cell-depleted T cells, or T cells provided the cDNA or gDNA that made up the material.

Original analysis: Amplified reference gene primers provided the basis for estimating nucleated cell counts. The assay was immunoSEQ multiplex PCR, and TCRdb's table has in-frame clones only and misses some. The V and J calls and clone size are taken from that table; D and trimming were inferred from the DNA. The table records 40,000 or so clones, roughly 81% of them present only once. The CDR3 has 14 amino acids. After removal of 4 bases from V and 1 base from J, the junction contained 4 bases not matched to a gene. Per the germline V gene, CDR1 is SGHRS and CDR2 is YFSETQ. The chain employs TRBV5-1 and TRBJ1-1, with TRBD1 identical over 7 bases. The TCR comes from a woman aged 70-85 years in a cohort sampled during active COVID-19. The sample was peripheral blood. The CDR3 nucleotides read TGCGCCAGCAGCAGTGGGACAGCGAACACTGAAGCTTTCTTT. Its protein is CASSSGTANTEAFF.